The sequence of this T cell receptor (beta chain) was determined in a study of T cells in Graves' hyperthyroidism and ophthalmopathy. Study observations and caveats: Most thyroid clonotypes expanded above 0.001 appeared in blood too. Stable hyperthyroidism and ophthalmopathy were separated using 13 V-J signatures.

Disease duration was under 3 months in the ophthalmopathy patients, who also had a Clinical Activity Score of at least 3 and a NOSPECS grade of at least 4. Source material for PBMCs was more than 9.5 ml fresh peripheral blood. Germline CDR1 and CDR2: MNHEY and SVGEGT. CDR3 size: 15 residues. The germline V and J ends were trimmed by 0 bases and 8 bases, with 14 bases remaining between them. Researchers took RNA transcripts and amplified the TCR beta CDR3 regions from them. A first-round RT-PCR of the TCR CDR3 used the HTBI primer set. From the multiplex PCR reads, TCRdb called clonotypes with MiXCR, one entry per CDR3 protein. The sample includes about 600,000 distinct CDR3 sequences, more than 13% of them seen just once. This clonotype appeared once. Its antigen is still unknown. A much larger clone is a single base away; this may be a read error.

The sequence was obtained from a woman aged 18 to 35 with Graves' ophthalmopathy. V is TRBV6-2 or TRBV6-3 and J is TRBJ2-1; D may be TRBD2 (5 bases). Material for sequencing was blood. In DNA, the CDR3 is TGTGCCAGCAGTTACTCGCGACTACACCGGGATGAGCAGTTCTTC. The encoded protein is CASSYSRLHRDEQFF.